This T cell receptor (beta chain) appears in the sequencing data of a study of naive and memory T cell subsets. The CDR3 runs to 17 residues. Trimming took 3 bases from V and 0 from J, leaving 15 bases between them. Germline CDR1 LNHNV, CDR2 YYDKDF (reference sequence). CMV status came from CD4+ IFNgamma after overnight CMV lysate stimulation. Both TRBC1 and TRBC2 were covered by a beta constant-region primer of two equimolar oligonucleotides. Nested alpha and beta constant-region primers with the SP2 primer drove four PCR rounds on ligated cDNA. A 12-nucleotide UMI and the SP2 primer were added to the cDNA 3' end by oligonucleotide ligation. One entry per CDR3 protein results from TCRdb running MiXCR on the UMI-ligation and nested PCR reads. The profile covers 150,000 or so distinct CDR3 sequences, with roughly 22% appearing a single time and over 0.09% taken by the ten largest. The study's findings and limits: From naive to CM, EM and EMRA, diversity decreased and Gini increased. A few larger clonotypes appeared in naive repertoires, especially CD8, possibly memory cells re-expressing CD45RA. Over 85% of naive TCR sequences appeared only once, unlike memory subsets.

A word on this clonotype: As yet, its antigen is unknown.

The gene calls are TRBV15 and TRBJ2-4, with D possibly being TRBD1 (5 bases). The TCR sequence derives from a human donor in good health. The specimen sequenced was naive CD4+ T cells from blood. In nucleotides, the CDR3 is TGTGCCACCAGCAGGGCTAGGGGTCCTTTAGCCAAAAACATTCAGTACTTC. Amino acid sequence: CATSRARGPLAKNIQYF.